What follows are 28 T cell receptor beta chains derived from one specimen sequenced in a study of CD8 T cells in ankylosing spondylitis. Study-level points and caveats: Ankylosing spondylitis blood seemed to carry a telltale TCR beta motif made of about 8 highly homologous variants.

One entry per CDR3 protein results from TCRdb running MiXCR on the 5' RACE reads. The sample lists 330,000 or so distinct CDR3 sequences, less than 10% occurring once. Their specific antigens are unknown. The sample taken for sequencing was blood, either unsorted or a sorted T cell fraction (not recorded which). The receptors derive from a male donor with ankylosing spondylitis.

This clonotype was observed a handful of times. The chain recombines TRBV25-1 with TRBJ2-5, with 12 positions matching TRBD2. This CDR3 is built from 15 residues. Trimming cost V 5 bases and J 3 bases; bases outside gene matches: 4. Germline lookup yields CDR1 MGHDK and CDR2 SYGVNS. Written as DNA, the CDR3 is TGTGCCAGCAGTCGGACTAGCGGGATCGAAGAGACCCAGTACTTC. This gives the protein CASSRTSGIEETQYF.

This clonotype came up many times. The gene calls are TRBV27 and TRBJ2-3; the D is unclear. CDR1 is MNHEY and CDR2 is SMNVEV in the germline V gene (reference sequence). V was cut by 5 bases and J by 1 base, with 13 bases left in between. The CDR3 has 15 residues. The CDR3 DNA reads TGTGCCAGCAGTCCAGCAGGTTCCGGCACAGATACGCAGTATTTT. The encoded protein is CASSPAGSGTDTQYF.

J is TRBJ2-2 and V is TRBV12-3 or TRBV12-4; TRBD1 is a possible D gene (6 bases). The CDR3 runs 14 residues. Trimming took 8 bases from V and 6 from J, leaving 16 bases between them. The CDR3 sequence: CASRDTPGPGELFF. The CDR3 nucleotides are TGTGCCAGCCGGGACACCCCAGGGCCCGGGGAGCTGTTTTTT.

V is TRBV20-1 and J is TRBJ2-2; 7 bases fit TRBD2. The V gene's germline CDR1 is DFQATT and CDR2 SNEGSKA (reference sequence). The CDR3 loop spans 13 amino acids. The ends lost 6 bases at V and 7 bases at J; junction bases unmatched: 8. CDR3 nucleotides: TGCAGTGCACCGAGCGGGGCGGGCGGGGAGCTGTTTTTT. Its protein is CSAPSGAGGELFF.

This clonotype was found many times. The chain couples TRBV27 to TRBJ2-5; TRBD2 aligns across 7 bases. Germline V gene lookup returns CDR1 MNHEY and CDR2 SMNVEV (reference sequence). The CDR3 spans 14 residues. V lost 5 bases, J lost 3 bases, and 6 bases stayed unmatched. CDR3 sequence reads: CASSQGLPKETQYF. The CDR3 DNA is TGTGCCAGCAGTCAGGGACTACCGAAAGAGACCCAGTACTTC.

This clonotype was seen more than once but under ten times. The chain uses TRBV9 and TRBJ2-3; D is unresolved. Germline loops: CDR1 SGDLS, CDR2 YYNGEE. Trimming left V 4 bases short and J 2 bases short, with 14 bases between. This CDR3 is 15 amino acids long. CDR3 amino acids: CASSFHLWDTDTQYF. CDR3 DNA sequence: TGTGCCAGCAGCTTCCATCTATGGGACACAGATACGCAGTATTTT.

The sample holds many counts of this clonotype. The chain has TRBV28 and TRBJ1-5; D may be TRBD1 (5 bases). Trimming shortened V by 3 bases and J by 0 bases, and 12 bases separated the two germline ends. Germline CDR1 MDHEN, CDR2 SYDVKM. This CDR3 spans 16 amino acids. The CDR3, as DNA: TGTGCCAGCAGTTTGCCAGGAGGGGTTAGCAATCAGCCCCAGCATTTT. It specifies CASSLPGGVSNQPQHF.

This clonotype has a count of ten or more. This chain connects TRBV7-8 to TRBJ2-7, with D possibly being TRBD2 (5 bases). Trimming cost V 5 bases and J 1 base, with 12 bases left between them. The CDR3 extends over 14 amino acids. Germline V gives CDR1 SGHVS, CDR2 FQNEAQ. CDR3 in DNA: TGTGCCAGCAGCCTACTCCGGGGATCCTACGAGCAGTACTTC. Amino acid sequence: CASSLLRGSYEQYF. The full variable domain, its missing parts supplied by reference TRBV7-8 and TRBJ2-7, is GAGVSQSPRYKVAKRGQDVALRCDPISGHVSLFWYQQALGQGPEFLTYFQNEAQLDKSGLPSDRFFAERPEGSVSTLKIQRTQQEDSAVYLCASSLLRGSYEQYFGPGTRLTVT.

The CDR3 region has the DNA TGTGCCAGCGCCGGGACAGGGGGCCTCTCTGGGGCCAACGTCCTGACTTTC. Its translation is CASAGTGGLSGANVLTF. The rearrangement uses TRBV6-2 or TRBV6-3 and TRBJ2-6; 12 nucleotides align to TRBD1. V gave up 8 bases and J gave up 0 bases; unmatched junction bases: 5. CDR1 is MNHEY and CDR2 is SVGEGT in the germline V gene. CDR3 size: 17 residues.

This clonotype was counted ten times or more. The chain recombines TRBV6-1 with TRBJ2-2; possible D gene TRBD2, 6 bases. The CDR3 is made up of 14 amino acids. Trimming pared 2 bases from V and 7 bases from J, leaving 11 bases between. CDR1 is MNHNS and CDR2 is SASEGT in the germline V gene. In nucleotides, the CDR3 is TGTGCCAGCAGTGAACAGTGGGGACTCGGGGAGCTGTTTTTT. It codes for CASSEQWGLGELFF.

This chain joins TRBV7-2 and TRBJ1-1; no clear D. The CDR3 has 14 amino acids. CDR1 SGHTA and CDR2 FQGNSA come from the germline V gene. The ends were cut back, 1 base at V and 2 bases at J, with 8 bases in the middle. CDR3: CASSLGNGNTEAFF. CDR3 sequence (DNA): TGTGCCAGCAGCTTAGGTAACGGAAACACTGAAGCTTTCTTT.

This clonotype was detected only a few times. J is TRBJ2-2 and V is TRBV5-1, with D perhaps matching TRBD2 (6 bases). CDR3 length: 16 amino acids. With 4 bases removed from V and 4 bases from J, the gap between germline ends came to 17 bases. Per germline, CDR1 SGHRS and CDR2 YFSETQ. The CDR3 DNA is TGCGCCAGCAGCAAAAGAAGGGAGGCAGTCACCGGGGAGCTGTTTTTT. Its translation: CASSKRREAVTGELFF.

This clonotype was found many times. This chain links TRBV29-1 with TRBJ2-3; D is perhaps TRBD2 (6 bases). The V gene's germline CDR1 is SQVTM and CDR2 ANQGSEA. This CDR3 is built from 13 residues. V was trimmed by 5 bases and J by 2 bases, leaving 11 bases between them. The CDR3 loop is CSVQGGNTDTQYF. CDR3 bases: TGCAGCGTTCAAGGCGGGAACACAGATACGCAGTATTTT.

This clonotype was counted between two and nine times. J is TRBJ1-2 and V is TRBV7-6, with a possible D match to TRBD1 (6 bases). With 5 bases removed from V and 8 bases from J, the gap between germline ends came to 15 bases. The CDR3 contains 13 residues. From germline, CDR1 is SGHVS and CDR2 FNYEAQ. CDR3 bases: TGTGCCAGCAGCCCACTGGACAGAGGGGGCTACACCTTC. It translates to CASSPLDRGGYTF. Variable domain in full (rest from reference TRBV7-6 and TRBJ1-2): GAGVSQSPRYKVTKRGQDVALRCDPISGHVSLYWYRQALGQGPEFLTYFNYEAQQDKSGLPNDRFSAERPEGSISTLTIQRTEQRDSAMYRCASSPLDRGGYTFGSGTRLTVV.

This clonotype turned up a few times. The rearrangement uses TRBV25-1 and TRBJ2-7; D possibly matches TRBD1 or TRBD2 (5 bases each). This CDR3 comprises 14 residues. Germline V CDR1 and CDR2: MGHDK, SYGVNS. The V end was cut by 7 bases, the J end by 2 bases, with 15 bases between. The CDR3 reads CASNHEGLAYEQYF. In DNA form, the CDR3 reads TGTGCCAGCAATCACGAGGGGCTAGCCTACGAGCAGTACTTC.

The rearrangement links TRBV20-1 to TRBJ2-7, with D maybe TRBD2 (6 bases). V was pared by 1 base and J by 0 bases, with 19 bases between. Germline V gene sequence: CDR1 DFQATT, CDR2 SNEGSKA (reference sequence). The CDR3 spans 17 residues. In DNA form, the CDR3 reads TGCAGTGCTAGAGTACGACCGGGGCTAGCGATCTCCTACGAGCAGTACTTC. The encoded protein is CSARVRPGLAISYEQYF.

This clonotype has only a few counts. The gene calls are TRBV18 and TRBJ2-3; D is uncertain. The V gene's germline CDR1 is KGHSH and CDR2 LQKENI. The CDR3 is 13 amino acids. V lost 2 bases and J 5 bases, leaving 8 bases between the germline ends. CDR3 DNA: TGTGCCAGCTCACCAGGGCTCAGAGATACGCAGTATTTT. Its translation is CASSPGLRDTQYF.

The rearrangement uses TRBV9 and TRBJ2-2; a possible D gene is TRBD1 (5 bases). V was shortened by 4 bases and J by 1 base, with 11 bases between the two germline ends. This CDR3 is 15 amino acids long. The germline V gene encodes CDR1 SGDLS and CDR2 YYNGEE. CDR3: CASSPQDGNTGELFF. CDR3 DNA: TGTGCCAGCAGCCCACAGGACGGGAACACCGGGGAGCTGTTTTTT.

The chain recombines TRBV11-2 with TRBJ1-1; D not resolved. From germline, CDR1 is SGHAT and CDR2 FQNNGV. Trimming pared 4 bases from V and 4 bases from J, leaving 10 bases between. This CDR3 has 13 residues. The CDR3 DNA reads TGTGCCAGCAGCTCCCAGACCCCCACTGAAGCTTTCTTT. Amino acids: CASSSQTPTEAFF.

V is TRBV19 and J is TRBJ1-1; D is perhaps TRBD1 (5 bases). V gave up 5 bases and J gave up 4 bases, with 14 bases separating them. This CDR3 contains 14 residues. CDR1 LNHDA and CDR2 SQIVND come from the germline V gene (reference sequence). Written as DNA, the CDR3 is TGTGCCAGTAGTCCATTCGGGGGTGTCACTGAAGCTTTCTTT. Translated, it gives CASSPFGGVTEAFF.

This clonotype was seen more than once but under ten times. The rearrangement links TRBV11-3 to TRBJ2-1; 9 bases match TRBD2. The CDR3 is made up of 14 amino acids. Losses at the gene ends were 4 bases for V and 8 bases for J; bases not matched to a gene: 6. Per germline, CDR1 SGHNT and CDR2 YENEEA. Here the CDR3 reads CASSSGTSLYEQFF. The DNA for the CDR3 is TGTGCCAGCAGCTCCGGGACTAGCCTCTATGAGCAGTTCTTC.

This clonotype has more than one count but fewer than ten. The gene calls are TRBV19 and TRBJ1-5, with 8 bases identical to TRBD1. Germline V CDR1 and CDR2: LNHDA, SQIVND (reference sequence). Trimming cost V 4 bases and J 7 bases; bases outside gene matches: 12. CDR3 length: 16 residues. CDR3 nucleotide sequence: TGTGCCAGTAGTACCTCCTCAGGGGGCATCGGCCAGCCCCAGCATTTT. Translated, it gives CASSTSSGGIGQPQHF. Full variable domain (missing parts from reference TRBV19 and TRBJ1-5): DGGITQSPKYLFRKEGQNVTLSCEQNLNHDAMYWYRQDPGQGLRLIYYSQIVNDFQKGDIAEGYSVSREKKESFPLTVTSAQKNPTAFYLCASSTSSGGIGQPQHFGDGTRLSIL.

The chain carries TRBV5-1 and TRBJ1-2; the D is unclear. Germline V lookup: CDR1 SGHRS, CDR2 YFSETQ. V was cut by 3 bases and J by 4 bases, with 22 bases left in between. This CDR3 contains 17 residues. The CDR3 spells CASSSTRDKTMPYGYTF. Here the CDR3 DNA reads TGCGCCAGCAGCTCTACTCGAGACAAAACTATGCCCTATGGCTACACCTTC.

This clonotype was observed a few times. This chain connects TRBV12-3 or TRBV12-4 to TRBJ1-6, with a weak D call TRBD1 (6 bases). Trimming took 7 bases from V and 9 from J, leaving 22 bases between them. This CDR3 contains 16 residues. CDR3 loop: CASTWEGGSRFSPLHF. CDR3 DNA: TGTGCCAGCACCTGGGAGGGGGGCTCTCGATTTTCACCCCTCCACTTT.

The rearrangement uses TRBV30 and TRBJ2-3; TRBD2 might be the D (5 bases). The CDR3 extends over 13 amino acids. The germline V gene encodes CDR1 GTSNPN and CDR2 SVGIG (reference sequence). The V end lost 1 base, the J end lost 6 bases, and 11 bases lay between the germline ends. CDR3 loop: CAWSAILGDTQYF. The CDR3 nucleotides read TGTGCCTGGAGTGCGATACTAGGGGATACGCAGTATTTT.

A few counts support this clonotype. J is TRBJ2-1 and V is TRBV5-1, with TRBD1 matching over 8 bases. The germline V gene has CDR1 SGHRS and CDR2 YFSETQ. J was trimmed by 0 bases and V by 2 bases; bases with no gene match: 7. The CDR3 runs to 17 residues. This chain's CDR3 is CASSFRPTGGSYNEQFF. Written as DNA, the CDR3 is TGCGCCAGCAGCTTCCGCCCTACAGGGGGCTCCTACAATGAGCAGTTCTTC.

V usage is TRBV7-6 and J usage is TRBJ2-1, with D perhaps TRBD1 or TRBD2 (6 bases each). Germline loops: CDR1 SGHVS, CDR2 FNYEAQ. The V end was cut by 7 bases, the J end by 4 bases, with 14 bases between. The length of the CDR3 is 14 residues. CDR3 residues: CASTLGGQYNEQFF. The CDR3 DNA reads TGTGCCAGCACCCTAGGGGGGCAGTACAATGAGCAGTTCTTC.

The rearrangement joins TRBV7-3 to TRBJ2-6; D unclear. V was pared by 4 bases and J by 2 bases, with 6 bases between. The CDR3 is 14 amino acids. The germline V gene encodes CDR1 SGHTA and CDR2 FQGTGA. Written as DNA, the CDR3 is TGTGCCAGCAGCTATACCCCTGGGGCCAACGTCCTGACTTTC. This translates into CASSYTPGANVLTF.